Shown below are 15 T cell receptor beta chains from a single sample sequenced in a study of T cells in Graves' hyperthyroidism and ophthalmopathy. From RNA transcripts, TCR beta CDR3 regions were amplified. TCR CDR3 underwent first-round RT-PCR with the HTBI primer set. TCRdb ran MiXCR on the multiplex PCR reads and lists one entry per CDR3 protein. The sample holds hundreds of thousands of distinct CDR3 sequences, more than 14% seen once. Sequenced material: blood. The receptors derive from a woman between 50 and 59 years old with Graves' ophthalmopathy.

This clonotype was picked up a small number of times. The V call is TRBV4-1, the J call TRBJ1-5, with unresolved D. CDR1 is MGHRA and CDR2 is YSYEKL in the germline V gene. Deletions cut 3 bases from V and 0 bases from J, with 9 bases between. The CDR3 contains 15 residues. The CDR3 DNA reads as TGCGCCAGCAGCCAGGACCTCAATAGCAATCAGCCCCAGCATTTT. It specifies CASSQDLNSNQPQHF.

This clonotype was detected ten times or more. Germline is not matched at one junction end, which may reflect a read error. The chain is built from TRBV28 and TRBJ2-1; weak D call: TRBD2 (5 bases). The V gene's germline CDR1 is MDHEN and CDR2 SYDVKM. The CDR3 sequence is 15 residues long. The CDR3 nucleotides are TGTACCAGCACACGGGGTGGGTATACCTACAATGAGCAGTTCTTC. Amino acid sequence: CTSTRGGYTYNEQFF.

The genes are TRBV6-4 and TRBJ2-1; D is unresolved. CDR1 is MRHNA and CDR2 is SNTAGT in the germline V gene. The CDR3 has 16 amino acids. V lost 3 bases and J 0 bases, leaving 12 bases between the germline ends. DNA of the CDR3: TGTGCCAGCAGTGAGGCGGCGGAAAGCTCCTACAATGAGCAGTTCTTC. Residues: CASSEAAESSYNEQFF.

In the case of this clonotype: A much more abundant neighbour one base away suggests this may be a read error. This chain uses TRBV24-1 with TRBJ2-3, with TRBD2 identical over 10 bases. The length of the CDR3 is 18 residues. Germline assignment: CDR1 KGHDR and CDR2 SFDVKD. The CDR3 bases are TGTGCCACCACTGATTTTGTAGCGGGAGGATTTGGCACAGATACGCAGTATTTT. This gives the protein CATTDFVAGGFGTDTQYF.

This clonotype occurred a few times. This rearrangement joins TRBV7-9 to TRBJ1-3; D is uncertain. Trimming shortened V by 3 bases and J by 4 bases, and 7 bases separated the two germline ends. Germline CDR1 reads SEHNR; CDR2 reads FQNEAQ (reference sequence). CDR3 length: 13 amino acids. As DNA, the CDR3 is TGTGCCAGCAGCTTTGGCCAGGGAAACACCATATATTTT. Translated, it gives CASSFGQGNTIYF.

This clonotype was seen repeatedly, ten times or more. The chain is built from TRBV28 and TRBJ2-7; a possible D gene is TRBD2 (5 bases). With 5 bases removed from V and 6 bases from J, the gap between germline ends came to 11 bases. This CDR3 spans 12 amino acids. Germline CDR1 is MDHEN and CDR2 is SYDVKM. The CDR3 loop reads CASSTTTTEQYF. CDR3 nucleotides: TGTGCCAGCAGTACCACGACTACCGAGCAGTACTTC.

This clonotype was counted ten times or more. The chain is built from TRBV12-3 or TRBV12-4 and TRBJ2-7, with 8 nucleotides matching TRBD2. The CDR3 extends over 15 amino acids. Trimming took 5 bases from V and 3 from J; bases not matched to a gene: 9. The CDR3 protein is CASSPLAGKSYEQYF. CDR3 nucleotides: TGTGCCAGCAGTCCGTTAGCGGGAAAGAGCTACGAGCAGTACTTC.

This clonotype has ten or more counts. The V gene is TRBV2, the J gene TRBJ2-2; D ambiguous. The length of the CDR3 is 15 residues. Germline V gene lookup returns CDR1 SNHLY and CDR2 FYNNEI. Trimming shortened V by 5 bases and J by 0 bases, and 10 bases separated the two germline ends. The CDR3 sequence is CASSFISANTGELFF. CDR3 bases: TGTGCCAGCAGTTTTATTTCGGCGAACACCGGGGAGCTGTTTTTT.

This clonotype was counted a single time. The V and J genes are TRBV20-1 and TRBJ2-3; 10 bases line up with TRBD1. Per the germline V gene, CDR1 is DFQATT and CDR2 is SNEGSKA (reference sequence). CDR3 length: 16 residues. With 6 bases clipped from V and 1 base from J, the junction kept 10 bases outside the gene matches. CDR3: CSAITQDRGRTDTQYF. Here the CDR3 DNA reads TGCAGTGCCATCACACAAGACAGGGGGCGCACAGATACGCAGTATTTT.

V and J are TRBV24-1 and TRBJ2-2, with D possibly TRBD1 on 6 matching bases. The length of the CDR3 is 17 residues. Germline V gene lookup returns CDR1 KGHDR and CDR2 SFDVKD. Trimming took off 4 bases at V and 0 bases at J, with 14 bases between the two ends. CDR3 protein: CATSDPGQIPNTGELFF. As DNA, the CDR3 is TGTGCCACCAGTGACCCGGGACAAATACCGAACACCGGGGAGCTGTTTTTT.

This chain uses TRBV4-3 with TRBJ1-2; a weak D match, TRBD1 (6 bases). The germline CDR1 and CDR2 sequences are LGHNA and YSLEER. V shed 0 bases and J shed 4 bases, with 12 bases lying between them. CDR3 length: 15 amino acids. The CDR3: CASSQDPGGGYGYTF. Written as DNA, the CDR3 is TGCGCCAGCAGCCAAGATCCGGGGGGCGGCTATGGCTACACCTTC.

J is TRBJ2-7 and V is TRBV28; no definite D call. Germline V CDR1 and CDR2: MDHEN, SYDVKM. V was pared by 2 bases and J by 6 bases, with 11 bases between. The CDR3 has 13 residues. In nucleotides, the CDR3 is TGTGCCAGCAGTTTAGGGGATGTTTTCGAGCAGTACTTC. It codes for CASSLGDVFEQYF.

Details on this clonotype: It may be a read error: a sequence one base away is much more abundant. This chain links TRBV7-3 with TRBJ2-3; D unresolved. V was pared by 2 bases and J by 0 bases, with 9 bases between. The CDR3 totals 15 residues. Germline lookup yields CDR1 SGHTA and CDR2 FQGTGA. CDR3 amino acids: CASSLLGLSTDTQYF. The CDR3 bases are TGTGCCAGCAGCTTACTGGGCTTAAGCACAGATACGCAGTATTTT.

This chain joins TRBV27 and TRBJ1-1, with a tentative D call TRBD1 (5 bases). This CDR3 contains 12 residues. In germline, CDR1 is MNHEY, CDR2 SMNVEV (reference sequence). Trimming took off 2 bases at V and 11 bases at J, with 12 bases between the two ends. This CDR3 reads CASSLPPGGAFF. For the CDR3, the DNA is TGTGCCAGCAGTTTACCCCCCGGGGGTGCTTTCTTT.

This clonotype was observed a few times. Germline and junction disagree at one end, which may indicate a read error. The gene calls are TRBV30 and TRBJ1-1; TRBD1 matches 7 bases. The CDR3 loop spans 12 amino acids. The germline gives CDR1 GTSNPN, CDR2 SVGIG (reference sequence). CDR3: CAWRTGNTGAFF. CDR3 nucleotides: TGTGCCTGGAGGACAGGGAACACTGGAGCTTTCTTT.